These T cell receptor beta chains were read from a single sample in a study of neoadjuvant anti-PD-1 for oral cavity cancer. This table comes from immunoSEQ multiplex PCR, and its TCRdb copy is limited to in-frame clones, with some not included. The sample yields 30,000 to 35,000 clones, around 87% seen once. Here the sequenced sample was PBMCs, taken before nivolumab (anti-PD-1) treatment. These receptors were taken from a person between 40 and 79 years old with oral cavity squamous cell carcinoma. Each CDR3 is given with its conserved first and last residue. A D gene is named only where the DNA matches it firmly. Not every row has a clone size; where given, it reads once, few, many or a size class.

size,D,V,J,CDR3,DNA
NA,NA,TRBV19,TRBJ1-2,CASSTRGTDTNYGYTF,TGTGCCAGTAGTACCCGGGGGACGGATACTAACTATGGCTACACCTTC
NA,TRBD2,TRBV27,TRBJ2-6,CASAREGVGGANVLTF,TGTGCCAGCGCGCGGGAGGGGGTCGGTGGGGCCAACGTCCTGACTTTC
NA,TRBD1,TRBV28,TRBJ1-1,CASSSGQGVTEAFF,TGTGCCAGCAGTTCTGGACAGGGGGTCACTGAAGCTTTCTTT
NA,NA,TRBV28,TRBJ1-5,CASKVTGRGNQPQHF,TGTGCCAGCAAGGTTACGGGACGGGGTAATCAGCCCCAGCATTTT
NA,NA,TRBV7-9,TRBJ1-2,CASTETNYGYTF,TGTGCCAGCACTGAAACTAACTATGGCTACACCTTC
NA,NA,TRBV19,TRBJ1-6,CASSSSSDFYNSPLHF,TGTGCCAGTAGTAGCAGCAGTGACTTCTATAATTCACCCCTCCACTTT
once,NA,TRBV6-1,TRBJ1-4,CASSLRTGGGEKLFF,TGTGCCAGCAGTCTCCGGACGGGTGGAGGGGAAAAACTGTTTTTT
NA,NA,TRBV5-6,TRBJ2-7,CASSFGHLYEQYF,TGTGCCAGCAGCTTTGGGCACCTCTACGAGCAGTACTTC
NA,NA,TRBV5-5,TRBJ1-1,CASSLFGAINTEAFF,TGTGCCAGCAGCTTGTTTGGGGCCATTAACACTGAAGCTTTCTTT
NA,TRBD2,TRBV7-9,TRBJ2-2,CASSSYTSGRELRGELFF,TGTGCCAGCAGCTCCTATACCTCGGGGAGGGAGCTACGAGGGGAGCTGTTTTTT
NA,NA,TRBV28,TRBJ1-2,CASRFPGDSSRYGYTF,TGTGCCAGCAGATTTCCCGGGGATAGTAGTAGGTATGGCTACACCTTC
NA,TRBD1,TRBV4-3,TRBJ1-2,CASSQEWRGGQLYGYTF,TGCGCCAGCAGCCAAGAGTGGAGGGGGGGACAGTTGTATGGCTACACCTTC
NA,NA,TRBV5-6,TRBJ1-1,CASSYPQVGVNTEAFF,TGTGCCAGCAGCTATCCTCAGGTGGGGGTGAACACTGAAGCTTTCTTT
NA,TRBD1,TRBV19,TRBJ1-2,CASSIGQGAVYGYTF,TGTGCCAGTAGTATAGGGCAGGGGGCCGTCTATGGCTACACCTTC
NA,TRBD1,TRBV15,TRBJ1-1,CATSKGGANTEAFF,TGTGCCACCAGCAAAGGGGGCGCGAACACTGAAGCTTTCTTT
NA,NA,TRBV7-2,TRBJ1-5,CASSLDMNSNQPQHF,TGTGCCAGCAGCCTGGATATGAATAGCAATCAGCCCCAGCATTTT
NA,TRBD1,TRBV6-5,TRBJ2-7,CASRSPRDSTYEQYF,TGTGCCAGCAGGTCTCCCCGGGACAGCACCTACGAGCAGTACTTC
NA,NA,TRBV6-6,TRBJ2-7,CASSSAYEQYF,TGTGCCAGCAGTTCGGCGTACGAGCAGTACTTC
NA,TRBD1,TRBV5-5,TRBJ1-2,CASSRDRSYGYTF,TGTGCCAGCAGTAGGGACAGGAGCTATGGCTACACCTTC
few,TRBD1,TRBV19,TRBJ1-1,CASSWDRGRNTEAFF,TGTGCCAGTAGCTGGGACAGGGGACGGAACACTGAAGCTTTCTTT
NA,NA,TRBV10-3,TRBJ1-5,CAILQGSSNQPQHF,TGTGCCATCTTACAGGGATCTAGCAATCAGCCCCAGCATTTT
NA,NA,TRBV10-2,TRBJ2-2,CASSDPGRTGELFF,TGCGCCAGCAGTGACCCGGGGCGCACCGGGGAGCTGTTTTTT
once,NA,TRBV4-1,TRBJ2-1,CASSRGGSPSYNEQFF,TGCGCCAGCAGCAGGGGGGGCAGCCCTTCCTACAATGAGCAGTTCTTC
NA,TRBD1,TRBV2,TRBJ2-4,CASLTGKNIQYF,TGTGCCAGCCTGACAGGGAAAAACATTCAGTACTTC
NA,NA,TRBV18,TRBJ1-4,CASSEGVTNEKLFF,TGTGCCAGCTCAGAAGGGGTCACTAATGAAAAACTGTTTTTT
NA,NA,TRBV5-4,TRBJ2-1,CASSLGENNEQFF,TGTGCCAGCAGCTTGGGCGAGAACAATGAGCAGTTCTTC